The clone carrying this T cell receptor beta chain was seen a handful of times. What it binds is unknown. Expressed TCRB transcripts got sequenced, as all isolated RNA was reverse transcribed. Stem cell-like memory T cell samples came in at an average of about 1.1 million reads. TCRdb keeps only in-frame clones here, not all; method: immunoSEQ multiplex PCR. Of around 99,000 clones listed, almost 40% are singletons. The germline V gene has CDR1 KGHSH and CDR2 LQKENI. The ends were cut back, 3 bases at V and 1 base at J, with 11 bases in the middle. This CDR3 has 15 residues. Markers CD45RO/CCR7/CD25/CD127/CD95/CD27 served to sort CD4+ naive, central memory, regulatory and stem cell-like memory cells. The source of the sample is a study of beta chain features in type 1 diabetes. Study-wide points: cDNA sequencing could over-represent cells with high TCR expression. A PCR bias possibly favoring shorter templates would apply equally to patients and controls.

This sequence was found in a woman between 18 and 29 years old in good health. The chain has TRBV18 and TRBJ2-3; D is possibly TRBD1 (5 bases). The sequenced material came from stem cell memory CD4+ T cells from blood. The CDR3 region is CASSPPGQRTDTQYF. CDR3 DNA sequence: TGTGCCAGCTCACCCCCAGGACAACGCACAGATACGCAGTATTTT. The full variable domain, rest sourced from reference TRBV18 and TRBJ2-3, is NAGVMQNPRHLVRRRGQEARLRCSPMKGHSHVYWYRQLPEEGLKFMVYLQKENIIDESGMPKERFSAEFPKEGPSILRIQQVVRGDSAAYFCASSPPGQRTDTQYFGPGTRLTVL.